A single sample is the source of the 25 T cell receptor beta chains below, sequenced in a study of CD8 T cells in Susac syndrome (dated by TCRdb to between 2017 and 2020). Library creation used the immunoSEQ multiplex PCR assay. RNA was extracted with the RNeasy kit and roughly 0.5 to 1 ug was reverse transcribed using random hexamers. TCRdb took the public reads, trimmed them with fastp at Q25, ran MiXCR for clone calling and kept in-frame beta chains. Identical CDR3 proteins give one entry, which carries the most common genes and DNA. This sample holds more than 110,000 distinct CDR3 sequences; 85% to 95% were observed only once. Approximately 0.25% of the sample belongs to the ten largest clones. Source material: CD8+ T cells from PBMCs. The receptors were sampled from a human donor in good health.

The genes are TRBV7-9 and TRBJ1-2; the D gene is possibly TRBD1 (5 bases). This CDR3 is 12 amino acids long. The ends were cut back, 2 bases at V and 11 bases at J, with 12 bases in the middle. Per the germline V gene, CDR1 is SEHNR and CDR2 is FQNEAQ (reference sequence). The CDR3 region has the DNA TGTGCCAGCAGCTTACCACAGGAGCCTTACACCTTC. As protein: CASSLPQEPYTF. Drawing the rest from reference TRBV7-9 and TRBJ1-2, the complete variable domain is DTGVSQNPRHKITKRGQNVTFRCDPISEHNRLYWYRQTLGQGPEFLTYFQNEAQLEKSRLLSDRFSAERPKGSFSTLEIQRTEQGDSAMYLCASSLPQEPYTFGSGTRLTVV.

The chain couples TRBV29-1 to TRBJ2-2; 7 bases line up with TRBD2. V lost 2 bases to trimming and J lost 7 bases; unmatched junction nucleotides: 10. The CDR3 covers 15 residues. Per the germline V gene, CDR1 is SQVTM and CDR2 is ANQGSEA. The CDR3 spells CSVEKAGEEGGELFF. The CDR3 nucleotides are TGCAGCGTTGAAAAGGCGGGAGAAGAGGGCGGGGAGCTGTTTTTT.

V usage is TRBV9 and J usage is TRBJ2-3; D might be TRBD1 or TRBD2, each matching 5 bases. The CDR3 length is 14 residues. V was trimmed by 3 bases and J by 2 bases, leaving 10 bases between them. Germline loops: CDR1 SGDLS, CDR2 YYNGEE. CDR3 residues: CASSGSGTTDTQYF. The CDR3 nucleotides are TGTGCCAGCAGCGGTTCCGGGACCACAGATACGCAGTATTTT. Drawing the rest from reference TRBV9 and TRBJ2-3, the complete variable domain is DSGVTQTPKHLITATGQRVTLRCSPRSGDLSVYWYQQSLDQGLQFLIQYYNGEERAKGNILERFSAQQFPDLHSELNLSSLELGDSALYFCASSGSGTTDTQYFGPGTRLTVL.

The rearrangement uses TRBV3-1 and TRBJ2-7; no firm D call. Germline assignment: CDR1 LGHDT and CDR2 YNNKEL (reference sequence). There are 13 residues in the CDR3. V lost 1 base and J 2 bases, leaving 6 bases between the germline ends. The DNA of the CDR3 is TGTGCCAGCAGCCAAGGCCAGCCCTACGAGCAGTACTTC. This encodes CASSQGQPYEQYF.

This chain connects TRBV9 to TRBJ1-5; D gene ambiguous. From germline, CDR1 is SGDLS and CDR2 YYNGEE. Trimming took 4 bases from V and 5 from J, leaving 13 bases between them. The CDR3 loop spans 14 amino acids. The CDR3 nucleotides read TGTGCCAGCAGCTACGGACTGAAGGATCAGCCCCAGCATTTT. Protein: CASSYGLKDQPQHF. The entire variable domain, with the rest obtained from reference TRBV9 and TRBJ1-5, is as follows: DSGVTQTPKHLITATGQRVTLRCSPRSGDLSVYWYQQSLDQGLQFLIQYYNGEERAKGNILERFSAQQFPDLHSELNLSSLELGDSALYFCASSYGLKDQPQHFGDGTRLSIL.

CDR3 bases: TGTGCCAGCAGCTTGGAACAGGGGGACGAGCAGTTCTTC. This sequence encodes CASSLEQGDEQFF. The chain has TRBV7-9 and TRBJ2-1; TRBD1 matches 8 bases. The germline gives CDR1 SEHNR, CDR2 FQNEAQ (reference sequence). CDR3 length: 13 residues. The V gene end was trimmed by 3 bases and the J gene end by 10 bases; junction bases not matched to a gene: 5.

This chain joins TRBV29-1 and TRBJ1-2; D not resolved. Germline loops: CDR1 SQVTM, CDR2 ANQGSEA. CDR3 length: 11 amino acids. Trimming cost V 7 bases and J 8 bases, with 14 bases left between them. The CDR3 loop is CSAPRGIGYTF. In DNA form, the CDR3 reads TGCAGCGCACCAAGAGGGATCGGCTACACCTTC.

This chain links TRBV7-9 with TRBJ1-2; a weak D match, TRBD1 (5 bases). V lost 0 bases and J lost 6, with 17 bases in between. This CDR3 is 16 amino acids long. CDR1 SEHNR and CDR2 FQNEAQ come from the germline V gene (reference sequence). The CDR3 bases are TGTGCCAGCAGCTTAGCGAGTCCGGGGCCTTTTGATGGCTACACCTTC. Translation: CASSLASPGPFDGYTF.

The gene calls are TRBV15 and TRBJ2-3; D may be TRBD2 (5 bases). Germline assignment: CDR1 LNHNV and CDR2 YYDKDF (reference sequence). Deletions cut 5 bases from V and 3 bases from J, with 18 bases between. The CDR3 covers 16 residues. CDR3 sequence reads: CATSPAGEIMTDTQYF. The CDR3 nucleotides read TGTGCCACCAGCCCGGCCGGGGAGATTATGACAGATACGCAGTATTTT.

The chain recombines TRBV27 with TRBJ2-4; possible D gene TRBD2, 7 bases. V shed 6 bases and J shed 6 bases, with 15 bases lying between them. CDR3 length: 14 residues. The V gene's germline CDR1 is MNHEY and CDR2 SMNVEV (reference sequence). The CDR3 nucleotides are TGTGCCAGCAGAACGGGGGGAGGGGGAAACATTCAGTACTTC. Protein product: CASRTGGGGNIQYF.

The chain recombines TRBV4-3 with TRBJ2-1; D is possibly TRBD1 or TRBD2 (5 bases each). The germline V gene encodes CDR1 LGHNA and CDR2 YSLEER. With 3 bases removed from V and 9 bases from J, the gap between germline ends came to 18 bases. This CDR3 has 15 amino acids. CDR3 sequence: CASSHVRGQGAEQFF. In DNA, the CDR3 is TGCGCCAGCAGCCACGTCCGGGGTCAGGGTGCTGAGCAGTTCTTC.

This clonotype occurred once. CDR3 sequence reads: CASSRQGKLFF. DNA for the CDR3: TGTGCCAGCAGCCGTCAAGGAAAACTGTTTTTT. The chain links TRBV12-3 or TRBV12-4 to TRBJ1-4; D remains ambiguous. Trimming left V 6 bases short and J 10 bases short, with 9 bases between. The CDR3 totals 11 residues.

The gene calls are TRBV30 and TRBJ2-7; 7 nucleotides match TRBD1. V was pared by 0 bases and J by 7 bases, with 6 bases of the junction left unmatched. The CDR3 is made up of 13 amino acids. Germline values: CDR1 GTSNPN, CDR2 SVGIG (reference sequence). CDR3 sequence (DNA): TGTGCCTGGAGTGTGGGACAGTCTGTGGAGCAGTACTTC. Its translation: CAWSVGQSVEQYF.

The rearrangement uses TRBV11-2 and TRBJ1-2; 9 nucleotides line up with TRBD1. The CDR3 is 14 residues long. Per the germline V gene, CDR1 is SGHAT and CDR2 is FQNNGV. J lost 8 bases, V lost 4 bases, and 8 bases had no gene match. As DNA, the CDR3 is TGTGCCAGCAGCTCAGCCGGGACAGGGTACGGCTACACCTTC. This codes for CASSSAGTGYGYTF.

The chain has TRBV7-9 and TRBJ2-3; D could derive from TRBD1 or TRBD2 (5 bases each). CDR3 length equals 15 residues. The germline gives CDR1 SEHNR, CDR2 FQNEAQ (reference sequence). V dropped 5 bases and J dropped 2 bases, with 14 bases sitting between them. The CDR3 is CASSRGAGTTDTQYF. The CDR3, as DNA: TGTGCCAGCAGCCGAGGGGCAGGGACCACAGATACGCAGTATTTT. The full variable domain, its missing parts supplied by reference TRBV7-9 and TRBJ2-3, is DTGVSQNPRHKITKRGQNVTFRCDPISEHNRLYWYRQTLGQGPEFLTYFQNEAQLEKSRLLSDRFSAERPKGSFSTLEIQRTEQGDSAMYLCASSRGAGTTDTQYFGPGTRLTVL.

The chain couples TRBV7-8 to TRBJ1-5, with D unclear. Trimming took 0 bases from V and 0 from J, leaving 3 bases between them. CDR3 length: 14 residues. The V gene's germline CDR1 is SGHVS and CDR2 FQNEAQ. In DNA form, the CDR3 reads TGTGCCAGCAGCTTAGCTTATAGCAATCAGCCCCAGCATTTT. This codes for CASSLAYSNQPQHF. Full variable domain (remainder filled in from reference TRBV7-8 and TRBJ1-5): GAGVSQSPRYKVAKRGQDVALRCDPISGHVSLFWYQQALGQGPEFLTYFQNEAQLDKSGLPSDRFFAERPEGSVSTLKIQRTQQEDSAVYLCASSLAYSNQPQHFGDGTRLSIL.

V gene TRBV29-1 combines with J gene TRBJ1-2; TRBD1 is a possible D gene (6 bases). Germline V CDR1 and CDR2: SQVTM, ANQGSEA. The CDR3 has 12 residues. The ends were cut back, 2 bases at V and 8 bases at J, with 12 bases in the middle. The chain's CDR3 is CSVERGDRGYTF. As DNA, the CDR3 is TGCAGCGTTGAAAGGGGGGATCGGGGCTACACCTTC.

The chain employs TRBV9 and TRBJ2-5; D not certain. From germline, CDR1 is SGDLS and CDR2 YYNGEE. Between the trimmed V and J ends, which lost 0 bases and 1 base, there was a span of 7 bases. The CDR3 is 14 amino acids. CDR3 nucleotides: TGTGCCAGCAGCGTAGACGAGTTCCAAGAGACCCAGTACTTC. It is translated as CASSVDEFQETQYF.

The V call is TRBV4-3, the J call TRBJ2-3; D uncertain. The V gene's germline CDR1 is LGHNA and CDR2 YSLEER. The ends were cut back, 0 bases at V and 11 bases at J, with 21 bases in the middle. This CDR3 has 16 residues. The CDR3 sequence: CASSQDTLGRVVGQYF. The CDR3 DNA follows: TGCGCCAGCAGCCAAGATACCCTTGGAAGGGTGGTTGGGCAGTATTTT.

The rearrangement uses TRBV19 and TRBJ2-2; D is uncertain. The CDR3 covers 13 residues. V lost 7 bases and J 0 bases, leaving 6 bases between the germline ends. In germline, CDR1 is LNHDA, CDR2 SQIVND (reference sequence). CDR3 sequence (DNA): TGTGCCAGTACCAGGCCGAACACCGGGGAGCTGTTTTTT. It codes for CASTRPNTGELFF.

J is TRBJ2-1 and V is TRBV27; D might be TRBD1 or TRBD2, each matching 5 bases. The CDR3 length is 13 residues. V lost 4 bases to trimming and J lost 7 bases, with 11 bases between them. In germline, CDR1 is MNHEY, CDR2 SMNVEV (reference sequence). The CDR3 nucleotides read TGTGCCAGCAGTTGGGGGAACACGAATGAGCAGTTCTTC. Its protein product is CASSWGNTNEQFF.

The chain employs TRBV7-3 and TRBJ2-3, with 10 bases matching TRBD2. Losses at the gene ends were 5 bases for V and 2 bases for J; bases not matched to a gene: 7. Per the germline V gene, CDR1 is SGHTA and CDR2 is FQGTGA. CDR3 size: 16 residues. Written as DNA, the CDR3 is TGTGCCAGCAGCGTAAACAGCGGGAGGGCCACAGATACGCAGTATTTT. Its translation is CASSVNSGRATDTQYF.

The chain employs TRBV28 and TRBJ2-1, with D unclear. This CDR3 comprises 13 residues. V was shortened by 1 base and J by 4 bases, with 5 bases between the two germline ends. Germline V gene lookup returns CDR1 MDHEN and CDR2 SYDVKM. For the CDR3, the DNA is TGTGCCAGCAGTTTATACGAGTACAATGAGCAGTTCTTC. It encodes CASSLYEYNEQFF.

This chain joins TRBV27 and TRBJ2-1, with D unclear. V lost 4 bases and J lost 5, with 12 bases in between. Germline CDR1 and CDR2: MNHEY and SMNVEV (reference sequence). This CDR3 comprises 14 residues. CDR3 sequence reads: CASSSLSVHNEQFF. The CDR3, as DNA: TGTGCCAGCAGTTCCCTTTCGGTTCACAATGAGCAGTTCTTC.

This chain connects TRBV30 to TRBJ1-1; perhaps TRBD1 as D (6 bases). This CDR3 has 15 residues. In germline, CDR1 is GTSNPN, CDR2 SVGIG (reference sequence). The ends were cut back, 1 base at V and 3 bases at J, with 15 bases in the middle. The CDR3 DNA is TGTGCCTGGAGTGACTACAGGGTGGGGCACACTGAAGCTTTCTTT. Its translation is CAWSDYRVGHTEAFF.